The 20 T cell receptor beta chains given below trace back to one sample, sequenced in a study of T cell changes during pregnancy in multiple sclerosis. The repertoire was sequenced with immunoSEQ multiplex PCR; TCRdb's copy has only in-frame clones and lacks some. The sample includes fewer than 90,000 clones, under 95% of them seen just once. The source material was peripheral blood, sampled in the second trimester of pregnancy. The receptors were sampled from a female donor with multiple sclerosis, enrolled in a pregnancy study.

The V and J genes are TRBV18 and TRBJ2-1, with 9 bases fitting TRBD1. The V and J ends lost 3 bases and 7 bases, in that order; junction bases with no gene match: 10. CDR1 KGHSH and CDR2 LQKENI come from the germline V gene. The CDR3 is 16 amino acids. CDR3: CASSPTMGQGKNEQFF. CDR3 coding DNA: TGTGCCAGCTCACCTACCATGGGACAGGGAAAGAATGAGCAGTTCTTC.

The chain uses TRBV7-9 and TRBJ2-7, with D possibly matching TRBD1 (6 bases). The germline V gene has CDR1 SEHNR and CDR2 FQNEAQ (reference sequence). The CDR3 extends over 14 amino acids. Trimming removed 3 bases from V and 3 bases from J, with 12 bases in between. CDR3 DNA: TGTGCCAGCAGCTTGTCCACAGGGCTCTACGAGCAGTACTTC. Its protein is CASSLSTGLYEQYF.

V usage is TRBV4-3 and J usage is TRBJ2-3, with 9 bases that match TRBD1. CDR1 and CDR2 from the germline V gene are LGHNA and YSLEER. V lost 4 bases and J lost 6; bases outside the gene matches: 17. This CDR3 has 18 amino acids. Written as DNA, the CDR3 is TGCGCCAGCAGCCCTGGGAAAAACAGGGGGCGGACGGACGATACGCAGTATTTT. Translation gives CASSPGKNRGRTDDTQYF.

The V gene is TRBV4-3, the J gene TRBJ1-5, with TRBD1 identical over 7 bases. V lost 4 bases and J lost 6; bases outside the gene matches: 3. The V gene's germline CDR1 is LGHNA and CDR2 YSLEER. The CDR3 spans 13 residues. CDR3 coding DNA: TGCGCCAGCAGCCGAGGGGGCGGTCAGCCCCAGCATTTT. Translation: CASSRGGGQPQHF.

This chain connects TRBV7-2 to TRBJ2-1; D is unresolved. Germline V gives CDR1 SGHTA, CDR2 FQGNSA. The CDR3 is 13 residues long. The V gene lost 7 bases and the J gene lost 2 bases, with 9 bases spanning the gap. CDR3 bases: TGTGCCAGCACCCCCATTCCCTACAATGAGCAGTTCTTC. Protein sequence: CASTPIPYNEQFF. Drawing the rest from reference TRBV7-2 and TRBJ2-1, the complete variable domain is GAGVSQSPSNKVTEKGKDVELRCDPISGHTALYWYRQSLGQGLEFLIYFQGNSAPDKSGLPSDRFSAERTGGSVSTLTIQRTQQEDSAVYLCASTPIPYNEQFFGPGTRLTVL.

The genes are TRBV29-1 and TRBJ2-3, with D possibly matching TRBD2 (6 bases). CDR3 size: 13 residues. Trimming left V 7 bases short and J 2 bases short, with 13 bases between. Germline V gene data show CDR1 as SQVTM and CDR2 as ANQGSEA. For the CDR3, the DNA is TGCAGCGGGCGAGGAGGGGTCACAGATACGCAGTATTTT. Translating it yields CSGRGGVTDTQYF.

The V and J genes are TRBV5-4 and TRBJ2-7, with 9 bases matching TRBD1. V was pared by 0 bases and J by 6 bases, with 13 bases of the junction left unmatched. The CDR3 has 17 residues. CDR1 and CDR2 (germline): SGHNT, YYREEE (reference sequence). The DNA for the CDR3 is TGTGCCAGCAGCTTGGAAGGGGGACAGGGTGGAGTCCGCGAGCAGTACTTC. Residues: CASSLEGGQGGVREQYF.

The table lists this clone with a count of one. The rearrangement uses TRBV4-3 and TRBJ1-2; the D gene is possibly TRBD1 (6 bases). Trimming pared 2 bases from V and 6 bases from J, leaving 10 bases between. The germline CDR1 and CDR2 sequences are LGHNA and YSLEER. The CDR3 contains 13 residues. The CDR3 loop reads CASSQNRVDGYTF. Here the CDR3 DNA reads TGCGCCAGCAGCCAAAACAGGGTTGATGGCTACACCTTC.

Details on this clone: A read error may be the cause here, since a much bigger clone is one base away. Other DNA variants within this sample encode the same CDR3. The CDR3 sequence: CASSSGQGEGPQHF. The DNA for the CDR3 is TGTGCCAGCAGTTCGGGACAGGGGGAGGGTCCCCAGCATTTT. The genes are TRBV27 and TRBJ1-5; TRBD1 matches 11 bases. Germline values: CDR1 MNHEY, CDR2 SMNVEV (reference sequence). Trimming cost V 4 bases and J 10 bases; bases outside gene matches: 6. This CDR3 comprises 14 residues.

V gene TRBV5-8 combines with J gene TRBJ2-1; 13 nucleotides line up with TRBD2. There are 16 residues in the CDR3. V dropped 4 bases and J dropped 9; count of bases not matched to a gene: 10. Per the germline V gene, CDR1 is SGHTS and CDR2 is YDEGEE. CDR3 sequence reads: CASSPAVLAGGGEQFF. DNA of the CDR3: TGTGCCAGCAGCCCCGCCGTACTAGCGGGGGGGGGTGAGCAGTTCTTC.

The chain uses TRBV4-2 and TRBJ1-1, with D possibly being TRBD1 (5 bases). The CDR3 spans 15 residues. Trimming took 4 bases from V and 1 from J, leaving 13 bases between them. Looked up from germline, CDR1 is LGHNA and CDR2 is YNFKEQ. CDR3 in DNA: TGTGCCAGCAGCCTCGACAGTACCTCGAACACTGAAGCTTTCTTT. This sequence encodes CASSLDSTSNTEAFF.

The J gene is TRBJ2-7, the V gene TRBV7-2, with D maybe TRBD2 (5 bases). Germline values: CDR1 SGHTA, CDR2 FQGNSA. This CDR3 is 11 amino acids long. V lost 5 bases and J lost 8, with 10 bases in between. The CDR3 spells CASSVGVKQYF. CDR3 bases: TGTGCCAGCAGCGTCGGGGTAAAGCAGTACTTC.

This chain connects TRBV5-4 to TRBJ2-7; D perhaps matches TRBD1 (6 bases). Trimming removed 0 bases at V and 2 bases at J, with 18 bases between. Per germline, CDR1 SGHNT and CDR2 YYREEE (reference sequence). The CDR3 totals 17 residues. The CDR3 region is CASSLGGQLGGTYEQYF. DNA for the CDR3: TGTGCCAGCAGCTTGGGTGGACAGCTTGGTGGGACCTACGAGCAGTACTTC.

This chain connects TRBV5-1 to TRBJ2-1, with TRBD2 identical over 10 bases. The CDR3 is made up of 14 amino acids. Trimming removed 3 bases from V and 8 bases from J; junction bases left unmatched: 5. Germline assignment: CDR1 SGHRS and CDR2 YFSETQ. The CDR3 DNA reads TGCGCCAGCAGCTGGCTAGCGGGGGACGATGAGCAGTTCTTC. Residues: CASSWLAGDDEQFF.

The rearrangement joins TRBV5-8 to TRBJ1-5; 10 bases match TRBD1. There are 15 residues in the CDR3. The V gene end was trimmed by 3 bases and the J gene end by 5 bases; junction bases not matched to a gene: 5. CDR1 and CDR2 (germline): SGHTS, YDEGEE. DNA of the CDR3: TGTGCCAGCAGCTCGGGACAGGGGCACCATCAGCCCCAGCATTTT. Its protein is CASSSGQGHHQPQHF.

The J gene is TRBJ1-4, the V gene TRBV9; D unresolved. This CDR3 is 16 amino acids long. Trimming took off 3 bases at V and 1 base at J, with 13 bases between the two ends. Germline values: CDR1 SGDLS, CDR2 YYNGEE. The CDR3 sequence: CASSAGYSLTNEKLFF. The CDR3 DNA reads TGTGCCAGCAGCGCCGGGTACTCTTTAACTAATGAAAAACTGTTTTTT. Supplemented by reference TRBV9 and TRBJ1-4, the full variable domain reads DSGVTQTPKHLITATGQRVTLRCSPRSGDLSVYWYQQSLDQGLQFLIQYYNGEERAKGNILERFSAQQFPDLHSELNLSSLELGDSALYFCASSAGYSLTNEKLFFGSGTQLSVL.

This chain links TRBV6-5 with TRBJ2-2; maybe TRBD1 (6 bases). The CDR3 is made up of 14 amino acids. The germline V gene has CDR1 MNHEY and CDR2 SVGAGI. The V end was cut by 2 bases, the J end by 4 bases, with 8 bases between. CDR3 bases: TGTGCCAGCAGTTACAGGACAGCCACCGGGGAGCTGTTTTTT. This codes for CASSYRTATGELFF.

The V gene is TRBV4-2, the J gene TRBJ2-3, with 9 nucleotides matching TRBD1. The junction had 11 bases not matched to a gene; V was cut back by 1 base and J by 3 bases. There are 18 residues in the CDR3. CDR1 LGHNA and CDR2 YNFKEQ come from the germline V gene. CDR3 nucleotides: TGTGCCAGCAGCCAAGTGAGGGGACAGGGAGAGGATACAGATACGCAGTATTTT. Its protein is CASSQVRGQGEDTDTQYF.

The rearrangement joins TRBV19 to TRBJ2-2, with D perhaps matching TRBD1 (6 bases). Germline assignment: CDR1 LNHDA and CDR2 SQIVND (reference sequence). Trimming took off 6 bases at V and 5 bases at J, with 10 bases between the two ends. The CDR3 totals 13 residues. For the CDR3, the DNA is TGTGCCAGTAGGATTACAGGGACCGGGGAGCTGTTTTTT. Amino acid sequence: CASRITGTGELFF.

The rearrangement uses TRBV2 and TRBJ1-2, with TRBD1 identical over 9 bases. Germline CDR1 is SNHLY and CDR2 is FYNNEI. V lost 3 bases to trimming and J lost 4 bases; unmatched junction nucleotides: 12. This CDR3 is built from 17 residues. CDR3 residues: CASSDRGQGRNSYGYTF. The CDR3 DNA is TGTGCCAGCAGTGATAGGGGACAGGGCAGGAACTCCTATGGCTACACCTTC. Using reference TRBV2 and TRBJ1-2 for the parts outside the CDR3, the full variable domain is EPEVTQTPSHQVTQMGQEVILRCVPISNHLYFYWYRQILGQKVEFLVSFYNNEISEKSEIFDDQFSVERPDGSNFTLKIRSTKLEDSAMYFCASSDRGQGRNSYGYTFGSGTRLTVV.